The 25 T cell receptor beta chains in this list originate from one sample, sequenced in a study of tumor and adjacent non-tumor tissue in lung cancer. Three rounds of nested PCR, following a modified ARM-PCR protocol, produced the TCRbeta library. Each CDR3 protein is one row after TCRdb ran MiXCR on the multiplex PCR reads. Of roughly 82,000 distinct CDR3 sequences in the sample, 65% to 80% were seen once. RNA was extracted from bulk tissue without any cell sorting. More than 3 cm separated this lung sample from the edge of the tumor. The sample was distant non-tumor lung tissue. These receptors were taken from a woman aged 45-60 years with non-small cell lung cancer.

In regard to this clonotype: No conserved phenylalanine or tryptophan ends this CDR3, so it is likely a read error. The chain employs TRBV6-1 and TRBJ2-7, with D tentatively TRBD2 (6 bases). The CDR3 has 15 amino acids. Germline CDR1 is MNHNS and CDR2 is SASEGT. V lost 6 bases to trimming and J lost 4 bases, with 19 bases between them. The CDR3 loop reads CASSLGAGPKYEQYL. CDR3 coding DNA: TGTGCCAGCAGCCTCGGGGCGGGACCTAAATACGAGCAGTACTTA.

The V gene is TRBV12-5, the J gene TRBJ2-6, with D uncertain. V dropped 8 bases and J dropped 5 bases, with 4 bases sitting between them. Germline V gene data show CDR1 as LGHNT and CDR2 as FRNRAP. This CDR3 spans 11 amino acids. The CDR3 sequence: CASRRANVLTF. The CDR3 nucleotides are TGTGCTAGTCGGAGGGCCAACGTCCTGACTTTC.

This chain joins TRBV29-1 and TRBJ1-1, with D perhaps matching TRBD1 (6 bases). Trimming left V 8 bases short and J 3 bases short, with 13 bases between. Germline CDR1 reads SQVTM; CDR2 reads ANQGSEA. The CDR3 runs 12 residues. CDR3 DNA: TGCAGCACTAGGACAGAGGACACTGAAGCTTTCTTT. Translated, it gives CSTRTEDTEAFF.

In this sample, this clonotype turned up many times. The chain carries TRBV6-1 and TRBJ1-5; D gene unclear. CDR1 is MNHNS and CDR2 is SASEGT in the germline V gene. V gave up 7 bases and J gave up 9 bases, with 10 bases separating them. CDR3 size: 11 residues. CDR3 DNA: TGTGCCAGCACTTCAACCGGGCCCCAGCATTTT. Protein: CASTSTGPQHF.

Details on this clonotype: A much larger clone lies one base from this, so it may be a read error. CDR3 protein: CASSLGLGYEQYF. CDR3 sequence (DNA): TGTGCCAGTAGTCTGGGACTAGGATACGAGCAGTACTTC. This chain connects TRBV19 to TRBJ2-7, with TRBD2 matching over 8 bases. There are 13 residues in the CDR3. The V gene end was trimmed by 5 bases and the J gene end by 4 bases; junction bases not matched to a gene: 4. CDR1 and CDR2 (germline): LNHDA, SQIVND (reference sequence).

A note on this clonotype: A junction boundary mismatches the germline segment, possibly from a read error. This chain links TRBV14 with TRBJ2-7; TRBD2 aligns across 13 bases. CDR3 length: 16 residues. Germline CDR1 and CDR2: SGHDN and FVKESK. CDR3 in amino acids: CASSQDVWTSGSEQYF. Written as DNA, the CDR3 is TGTGCCAGCAGCCAAGACGTTTGGACTAGCGGGAGCGAGCAATACTTC.

As regards this clonotype: Germline is not matched at one junction end, which may reflect a read error. The chain combines TRBV4-1 with TRBJ2-5; 11 bases match TRBD1. Germline lookup yields CDR1 MGHRA and CDR2 YSYEKL. This CDR3 comprises 15 residues. CDR3 region: CASSHPGQGVVTHYF. DNA for the CDR3: TGCGCCAGCAGCCACCCGGGACAGGGGGTAGTGACCCATTACTTC.

Worth noting for this clonotype: One end of the junction fails to match germline, which may point to a read error. The rearrangement joins TRBV7-2 to TRBJ2-7, with D hard to call. From germline, CDR1 is SGHTA and CDR2 FQGNSA. This CDR3 has 15 residues. The CDR3 coding sequence is TGTGCCAGCAGCTTAGGTAGCCGACTCTCCTTCGAGCAGTACTTC. Its translation: CASSLGSRLSFEQYF.

The V gene is TRBV7-3, the J gene TRBJ2-3; D not certain. V was shortened by 0 bases and J by 7 bases, with 17 bases between the two germline ends. Germline V gene sequence: CDR1 SGHTA, CDR2 FQGTGA. This CDR3 has 16 amino acids. The CDR3: CASSLTPTGRTNTQYF. DNA of the CDR3: TGTGCCAGCAGCTTAACGCCCACCGGGCGAACAAATACGCAGTATTTT.

In the case of this clonotype: A much larger clone differs from this one at a single base, so this may be a read error. The V and J genes are TRBV11-2 and TRBJ1-2; D is uncertain. The CDR3 sequence is 14 residues long. The germline V gene has CDR1 SGHAT and CDR2 FQNNGV. The CDR3 nucleotides read TGTGCCAGCAACTTACTTAGCGGCGGGGATTCAGCCACCTTC. It is translated as CASNLLSGGDSATF.

Only one count was recorded for this clonotype. Since a much larger clone is just one base distant, this may be a read error. The conserved phenylalanine or tryptophan normally closing the CDR3 is absent here, so this likely arose from a read error. V is TRBV25-1 and J is TRBJ1-4, with unresolved D. The germline V gene encodes CDR1 MGHDK and CDR2 SYGVNS. CDR3 length equals 11 residues. The germline V and J ends were trimmed by 2 bases and 7 bases, with 2 bases remaining between them. DNA of the CDR3: TGTGCCAGCAGTGAAGCTGAAAAACTGTTTTCT. Translated, it gives CASSEAEKLFS.

This clonotype was observed a handful of times. Since a much larger clone is just one base distant, this may be a read error. The genes are TRBV28 and TRBJ2-7; D remains unclear. The CDR3 consists of 13 residues. The V and J ends lost 6 bases and 8 bases respectively, with 17 bases between them. CDR1 is MDHEN and CDR2 is SYDVKM in the germline V gene. CDR3 DNA: TGTGCCAGCAGACTCACGGTGGATATGAAGCAGTACTTC. It yields the protein CASRLTVDMKQYF.

Worth noting for this clonotype: A junction boundary mismatches the germline segment, possibly from a read error. The rearrangement uses TRBV11-1 and TRBJ2-5, with 8 bases identical to TRBD2. The CDR3 totals 16 residues. CDR1 is SGHAT and CDR2 is FQDESV in the germline V gene (reference sequence). This chain's CDR3 is CASSFGLAGIQETQYF. CDR3 coding DNA: TGCGCCAGCAGCTTCGGACTAGCAGGGATTCAAGAGACCCAGTACTTC. The full variable domain, its missing parts supplied by reference TRBV11-1 and TRBJ2-5, is EAEVAQSPRYKITEKSQAVAFWCDPISGHATLYWYRQILGQGPELLVQFQDESVVDDSQLPKDRFSAERLKGVDSTLKIQPAELGDSAMYLCASSFGLAGIQETQYFGPGTRLLVL.

Note on this clonotype: The junction shows a germline mismatch at one end, possibly a read error. This chain joins TRBV5-5 and TRBJ2-5; 7 nucleotides agree with TRBD1. CDR3 length: 14 residues. Germline values: CDR1 SGHKS, CDR2 YYEKEE (reference sequence). This chain's CDR3 is CSSSRNRGQEAQYF. In DNA, the CDR3 is TGTTCCAGCAGCCGAAACAGGGGACAAGAGGCCCAGTACTTC.

The chain uses TRBV10-1 and TRBJ2-5; D could derive from TRBD1 or TRBD2 (5 bases each). Germline V gene lookup returns CDR1 WNHNN and CDR2 SYGVQD (reference sequence). CDR3 length equals 14 residues. V was cut by 0 bases and J by 6 bases, with 11 bases left in between. This chain's CDR3 is CASSESGEGQTQYF. DNA of the CDR3: TGCGCCAGCAGTGAGTCCGGAGAGGGGCAGACCCAGTACTTC.

To note about this clonotype: A junction boundary mismatches the germline segment, possibly from a read error. The chain employs TRBV20-1 and TRBJ2-7; possibly TRBD1 for D (6 bases). This CDR3 has 12 amino acids. CDR1 is DFQATT, CDR2 SNEGSKA, per germline (reference sequence). CDR3 amino acids: CSVRDVRGKQYF. The DNA for the CDR3 is TGCAGTGTTAGAGATGTCAGGGGCAAGCAGTACTTC.

The sample holds a few counts of this clonotype. The V and J genes are TRBV6-6 and TRBJ2-6, with a possible D match to TRBD1 (5 bases). The CDR3 totals 14 residues. The germline gives CDR1 MNHNY, CDR2 SVGAGI (reference sequence). Trimming took off 8 bases at V and 18 bases at J, with 26 bases between the two ends. The CDR3 DNA follows: TGTGCCAGCCTTGCGCTCTCTGGGGCCAACATCCGGACTTTC. This encodes CASLALSGANIRTF.

Of note for this clonotype: The CDR3 carries no conserved terminal phenylalanine or tryptophan, so it likely arises from a read error. The chain recombines TRBV2 with TRBJ2-1; no reliable D call. Germline assignment: CDR1 SNHLY and CDR2 FYNNEI. The CDR3 spans 13 residues. The CDR3 loop is CASSVGQYNKQFL. The DNA of the CDR3 is TGTGCCAGCAGTGTAGGCCAATACAATAAGCAGTTCCTC.

By sample share, this clonotype is large. The chain joins TRBV11-2 to TRBJ2-1; D ambiguous. Deletions cut 0 bases from V and 5 bases from J, with 5 bases between. Per germline, CDR1 SGHAT and CDR2 FQNNGV. CDR3 length: 13 residues. The CDR3 bases are TGTGCCAGCAGCTTAGAAGACAACAATGAGCAGTTCTTC. Translating gives CASSLEDNNEQFF.

As to this clonotype: This may be a read error: a much more frequent sequence differs by one nucleotide. V usage is TRBV5-1 and J usage is TRBJ2-7; TRBD2 agrees at 8 bases. Germline V lookup: CDR1 SGHRS, CDR2 YFSETQ. The CDR3 loop spans 14 amino acids. CDR3 loop: CTSKPTSGNYEQYF. The CDR3 nucleotides read TGCACCAGCAAACCTACTAGCGGAAATTACGAGCAGTACTTC.

The chain employs TRBV30 and TRBJ1-1; D gene ambiguous. Germline V lookup: CDR1 GTSNPN, CDR2 SVGIG (reference sequence). CDR3 length: 12 amino acids. CDR3: CLWSVMRDEAFF. CDR3 in DNA: TGTCTCTGGAGTGTGATGCGGGATGAAGCTTTCTTT.

The chain uses TRBV28 and TRBJ1-5, with a weak D call TRBD1 (5 bases). Germline V CDR1 and CDR2: MDHEN, SYDVKM. CDR3 length: 12 amino acids. The V gene lost 7 bases and the J gene lost 4 bases, with 8 bases spanning the gap. In nucleotides, the CDR3 is TGTGCCAGCATTGGGGGGAATCAGCCCCAGCATTTT. Amino acid sequence: CASIGGNQPQHF.

This clonotype occurred many times. The chain couples TRBV6-2 or TRBV6-3 to TRBJ2-7; TRBD2 matches 13 bases. Germline values: CDR1 MNHEY, CDR2 SVGEGT. This CDR3 contains 15 residues. Trimming took 5 bases from V and 6 from J; bases not matched to a gene: 7. The CDR3 DNA reads TGTGCCAGCAGTATCGGACTAGCGGGAGTAGCCGAGCAGTACTTC. Translation gives CASSIGLAGVAEQYF.

The table lists this clonotype with many counts. The chain uses TRBV24-1 and TRBJ2-1, with 13 bases matching TRBD2. The V segment lost 5 bases and the J segment 7 bases; nucleotides outside the gene matches: 7. The CDR3 is 16 amino acids. Germline loops: CDR1 KGHDR, CDR2 SFDVKD. The CDR3 loop is CATSGGTSGIRNEQFF. Here the CDR3 DNA reads TGTGCCACCAGTGGGGGGACTAGCGGGATTAGGAATGAGCAGTTCTTC.

Concerning this clonotype itself: Its ends do not fully match the called genes, so a read error is possible. The J gene is TRBJ2-2, the V gene TRBV4-1; 9 bases are a match to TRBD2. The CDR3 consists of 15 residues. Germline CDR1 and CDR2: MGHRA and YSYEKL. The CDR3 coding sequence is TGCGTCAGCAGCCAACTAGCGGGCCTCACCGGGAAGCTGTTTTTT. It is translated as CVSSQLAGLTGKLFF.